This T cell receptor (beta chain) was observed in a study of T cells in localized non-small cell lung cancer. Study results and caveats: There was higher T cell clonality in uninvolved adjacent lung than in tumor, and it was highest there.

Assay: immunoSEQ multiplex PCR; the TCRdb copy retains only in-frame clones and omits some. The sample shows 50,000 to 75,000 clones, roughly 92% of them seen only once. Germline V gene sequence: CDR1 SGHTA, CDR2 FQGNSA. The CDR3 covers 15 residues. The V end lost 1 base, the J end lost 6 bases, and 15 bases lay between the germline ends. A remark on this clone: Its antigen is still unknown.

Here the sequenced sample was peripheral blood, taken before any cancer treatment. V is TRBV7-2 and J is TRBJ2-5, with D perhaps TRBD1 or TRBD2 (5 bases each). This clonotype was obtained from a man aged 40-75 years with stage I lung adenocarcinoma. CDR3 nucleotide sequence: TGTGCCAGCAGCTTAGGACTACAGGTCGGGCAGACCCAGTACTTC. It translates to CASSLGLQVGQTQYF.